The T cell receptor beta chain described here comes from a study of identical twins. This clonotype was picked up many times. TCRdb used MiXCR to reprocess the 5' RACE reads, holding one entry per CDR3 protein. This table holds 550,000 to 700,000 distinct CDR3 sequences, 9.6% found once. The data also belong to a second study, concerning yellow fever vaccine responses in identical twins.

The TCR sequence derives from a woman between 18 and 30 years old in good health. Sequenced material: PBMCs.

The CDR3 sequence is CASSQDGGNGYTF. The DNA for the CDR3 is TGCGCCAGCAGCCAAGATGGTGGGAATGGCTACACCTTC. The rearrangement links TRBV4-1 to TRBJ1-2; no reliable D call. CDR1 and CDR2 from the germline V gene are MGHRA and YSYEKL. The V end was cut by 0 bases, the J end by 6 bases, with 8 bases between. The CDR3 has 13 amino acids.